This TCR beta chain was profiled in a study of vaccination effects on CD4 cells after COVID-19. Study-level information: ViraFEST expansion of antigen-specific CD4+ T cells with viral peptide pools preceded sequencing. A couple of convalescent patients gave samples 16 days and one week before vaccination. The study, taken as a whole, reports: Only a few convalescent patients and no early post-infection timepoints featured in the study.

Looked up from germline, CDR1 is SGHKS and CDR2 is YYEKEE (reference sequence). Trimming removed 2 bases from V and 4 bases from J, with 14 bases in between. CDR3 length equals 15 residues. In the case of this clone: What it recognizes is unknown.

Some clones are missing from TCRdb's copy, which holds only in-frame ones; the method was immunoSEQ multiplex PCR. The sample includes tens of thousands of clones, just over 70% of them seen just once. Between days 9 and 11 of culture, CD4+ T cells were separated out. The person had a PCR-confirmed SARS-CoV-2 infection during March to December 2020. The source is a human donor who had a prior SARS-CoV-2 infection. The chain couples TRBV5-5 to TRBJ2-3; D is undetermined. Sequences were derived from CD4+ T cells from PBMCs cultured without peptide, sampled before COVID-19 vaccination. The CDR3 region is CASSFLGFTADTQYF. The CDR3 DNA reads TGTGCCAGCAGCTTTTTAGGGTTCACCGCAGATACGCAGTATTTT.